Included here is one TCR beta chain sequence, with context. Its antigen is as yet unknown. These data are taken from a study of cytomegalovirus exposure and HLA in healthy donors. As for the study in general: An earlier analysis found some 100 million unique TCR beta sequences from around 180 million T cells.

60 Vbeta and 13 Jbeta primers were used in PCR. Produced via immunoSEQ multiplex PCR; TCRdb's table is partial and in-frame only. The table lists 120,000 or so clones, roughly two thirds of them singletons, with roughly 1.6% in the top ten. The study's findings and limits: Common viral pathogens were later found to be apparently linked to several of the most significant clusters. Solely CMV serostatus was available to characterize immune exposure. Presence/absence analyses took donor sequencing depth as roughly uniform.

Sequencing input: PBMCs. The TCR sequence derives from a man under 40 in good health and CMV-seropositive.

The CDR3 region has the DNA TGTGCCAGCAGCTGGGACTCTCTTCCGCCGGAGACCCAGTACTTC. Protein: CASSWDSLPPETQYF. The rearrangement uses TRBV5-5 and TRBJ2-5, with D perhaps matching TRBD2 (6 bases). The germline CDR1 and CDR2 sequences are SGHKS and YYEKEE (reference sequence). V was clipped by 3 bases and J by 5 bases, with 17 bases between them. The CDR3 sequence is 15 residues long.